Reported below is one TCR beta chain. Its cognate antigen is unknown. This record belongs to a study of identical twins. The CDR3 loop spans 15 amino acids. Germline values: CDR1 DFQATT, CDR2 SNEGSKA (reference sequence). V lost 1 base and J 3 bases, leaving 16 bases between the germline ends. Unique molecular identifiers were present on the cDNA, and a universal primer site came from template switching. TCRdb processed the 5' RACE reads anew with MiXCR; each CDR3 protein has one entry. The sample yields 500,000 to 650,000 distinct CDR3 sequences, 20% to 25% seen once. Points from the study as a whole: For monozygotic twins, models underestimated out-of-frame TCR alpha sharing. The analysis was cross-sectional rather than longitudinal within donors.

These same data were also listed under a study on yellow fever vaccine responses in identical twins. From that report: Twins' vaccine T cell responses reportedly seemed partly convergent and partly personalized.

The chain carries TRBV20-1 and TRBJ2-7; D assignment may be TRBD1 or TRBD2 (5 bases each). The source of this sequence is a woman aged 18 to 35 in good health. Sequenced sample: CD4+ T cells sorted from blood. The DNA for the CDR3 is TGCAGTGCTAGAGCCTCCCGGGACGTCTTCTACGAGCAGTACTTC. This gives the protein CSARASRDVFYEQYF.